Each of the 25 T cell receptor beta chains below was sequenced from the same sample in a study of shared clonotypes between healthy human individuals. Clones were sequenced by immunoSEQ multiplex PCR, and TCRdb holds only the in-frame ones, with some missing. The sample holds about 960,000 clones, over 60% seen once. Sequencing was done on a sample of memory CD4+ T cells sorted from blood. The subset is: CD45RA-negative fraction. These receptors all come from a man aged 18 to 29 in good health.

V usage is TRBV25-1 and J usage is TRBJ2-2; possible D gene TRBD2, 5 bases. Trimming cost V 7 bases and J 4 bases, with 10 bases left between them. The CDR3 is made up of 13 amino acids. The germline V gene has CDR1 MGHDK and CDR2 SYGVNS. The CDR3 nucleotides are TGTGCCAGCAAGGGAGAGGGCACCGGGGAGCTGTTTTTT. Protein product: CASKGEGTGELFF.

The CDR3 nucleotides read TGCGCCAGCAGCCCTGACAGGGGGCCCCCAGAGGGCTACACCTTC. Translating it yields CASSPDRGPPEGYTF. The genes are TRBV5-1 and TRBJ1-2; 10 bases align to TRBD1. Germline V gene data show CDR1 as SGHRS and CDR2 as YFSETQ. Unmatched junction bases numbered 11, after V lost 4 bases and J lost 8 bases. The CDR3 consists of 15 residues.

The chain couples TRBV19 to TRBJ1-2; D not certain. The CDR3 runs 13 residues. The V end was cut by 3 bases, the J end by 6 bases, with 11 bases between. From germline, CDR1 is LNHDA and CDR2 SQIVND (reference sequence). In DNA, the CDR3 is TGTGCCAGTAGTATCCAACTCAGAGATGGCTACACCTTC. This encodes CASSIQLRDGYTF.

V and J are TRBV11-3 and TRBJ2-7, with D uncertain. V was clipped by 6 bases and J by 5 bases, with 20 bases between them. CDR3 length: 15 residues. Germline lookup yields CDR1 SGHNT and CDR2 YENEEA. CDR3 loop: CASRLPWFSLDEQYF. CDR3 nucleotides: TGTGCCAGCAGACTCCCGTGGTTTTCGCTCGACGAGCAGTACTTC.

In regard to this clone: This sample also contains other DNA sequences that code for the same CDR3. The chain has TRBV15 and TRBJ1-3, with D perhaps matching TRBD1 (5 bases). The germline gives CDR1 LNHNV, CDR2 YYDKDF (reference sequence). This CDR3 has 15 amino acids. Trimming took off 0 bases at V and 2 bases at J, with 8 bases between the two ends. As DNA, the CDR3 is TGTGCCACCAGCAGAGATCGGGGGGCTGGAAACACCATATATTTT. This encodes CATSRDRGAGNTIYF.

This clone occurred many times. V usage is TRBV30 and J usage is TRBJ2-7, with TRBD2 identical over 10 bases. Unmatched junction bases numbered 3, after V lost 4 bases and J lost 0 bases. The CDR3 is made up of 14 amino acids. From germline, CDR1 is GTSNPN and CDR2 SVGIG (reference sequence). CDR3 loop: CAWMTSGLSYEQYF. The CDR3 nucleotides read TGTGCCTGGATGACTAGCGGGCTCTCCTACGAGCAGTACTTC.

The DNA for the CDR3 is TGTGCCAGCAGCTTCGTGGTGAACACCGGGGAGCTGTTTTTT. Encoded protein: CASSFVVNTGELFF. This chain links TRBV7-9 with TRBJ2-2; D not resolved. The germline gives CDR1 SEHNR, CDR2 FQNEAQ (reference sequence). Trimming removed 3 bases at V and 1 base at J, with 6 bases between. The CDR3 totals 14 residues.

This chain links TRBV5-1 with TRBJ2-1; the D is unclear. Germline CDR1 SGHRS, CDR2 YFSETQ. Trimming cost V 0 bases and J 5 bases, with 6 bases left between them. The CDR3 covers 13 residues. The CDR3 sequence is CASSLEVDNEQFF. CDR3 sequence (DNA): TGCGCCAGCAGCTTGGAGGTCGACAATGAGCAGTTCTTC.

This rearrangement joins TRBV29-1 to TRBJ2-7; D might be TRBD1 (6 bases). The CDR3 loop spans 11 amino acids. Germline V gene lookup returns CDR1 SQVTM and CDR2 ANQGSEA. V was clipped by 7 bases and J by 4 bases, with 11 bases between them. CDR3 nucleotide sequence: TGCAGCGGCGGACAGACTTACGAGCAGTACTTC. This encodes CSGGQTYEQYF.

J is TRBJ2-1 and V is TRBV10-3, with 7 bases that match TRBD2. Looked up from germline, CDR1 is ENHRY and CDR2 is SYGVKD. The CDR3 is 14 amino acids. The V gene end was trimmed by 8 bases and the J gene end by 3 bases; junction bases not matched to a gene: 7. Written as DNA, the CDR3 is TGTGCCATCTCGGGAGGACGATTCTACAATGAGCAGTTCTTC. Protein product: CAISGGRFYNEQFF.

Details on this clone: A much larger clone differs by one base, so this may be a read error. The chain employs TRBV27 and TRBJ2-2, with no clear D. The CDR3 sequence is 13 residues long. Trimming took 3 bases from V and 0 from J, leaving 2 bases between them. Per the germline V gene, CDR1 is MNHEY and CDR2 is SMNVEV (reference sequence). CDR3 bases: TGTGCCAGCAGTTTCGCGAACACCGGGGAGCTGTTTTTT. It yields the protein CASSFANTGELFF.

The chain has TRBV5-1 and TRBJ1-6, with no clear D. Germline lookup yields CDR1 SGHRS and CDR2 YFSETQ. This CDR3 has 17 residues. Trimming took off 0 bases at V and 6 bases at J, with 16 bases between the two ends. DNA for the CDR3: TGCGCCAGCAGCTTGGGGGTAACATCGTACAGTAATTCACCCCTCCACTTT. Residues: CASSLGVTSYSNSPLHF.

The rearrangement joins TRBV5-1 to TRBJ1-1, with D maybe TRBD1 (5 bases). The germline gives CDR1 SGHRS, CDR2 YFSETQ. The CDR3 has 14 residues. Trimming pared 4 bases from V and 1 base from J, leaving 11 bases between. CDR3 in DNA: TGCGCCAGCAGCCCCAGGGCCTCGAACACTGAAGCTTTCTTT. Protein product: CASSPRASNTEAFF.

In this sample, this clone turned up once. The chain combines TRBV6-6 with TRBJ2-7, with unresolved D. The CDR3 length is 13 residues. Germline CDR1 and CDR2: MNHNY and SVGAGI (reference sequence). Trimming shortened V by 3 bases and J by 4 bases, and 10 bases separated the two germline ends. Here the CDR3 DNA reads TGTGCCAGCAGTTATGGGTTTGGGTACGAGCAGTACTTC. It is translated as CASSYGFGYEQYF.

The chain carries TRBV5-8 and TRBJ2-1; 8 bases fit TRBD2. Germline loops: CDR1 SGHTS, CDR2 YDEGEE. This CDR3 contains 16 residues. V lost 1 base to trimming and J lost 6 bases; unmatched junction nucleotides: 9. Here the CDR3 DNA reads TGTGCCAGCAGCTTGACTGTAGCGGGAATAGGCAATGAGCAGTTCTTC. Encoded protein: CASSLTVAGIGNEQFF.

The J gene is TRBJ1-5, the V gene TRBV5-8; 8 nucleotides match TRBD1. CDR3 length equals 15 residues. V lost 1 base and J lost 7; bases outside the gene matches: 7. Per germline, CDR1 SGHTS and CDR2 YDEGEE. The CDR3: CASSLKDRVLQPQHF. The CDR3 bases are TGTGCCAGCAGCTTGAAGGACAGGGTGCTGCAGCCCCAGCATTTT. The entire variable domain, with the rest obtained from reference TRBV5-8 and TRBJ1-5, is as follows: EAGVTQSPTHLIKTRGQQATLRCSPISGHTSVYWYQQALGLGLQFLLWYDEGEERNRGNFPPRFSGRQFPNYSSELNVNALELEDSALYLCASSLKDRVLQPQHFGDGTRLSIL.

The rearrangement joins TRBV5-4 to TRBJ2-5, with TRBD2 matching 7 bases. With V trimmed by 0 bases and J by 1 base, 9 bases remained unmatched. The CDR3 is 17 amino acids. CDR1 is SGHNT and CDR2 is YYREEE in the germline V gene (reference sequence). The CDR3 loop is CASSLGRSGFSQETQYF. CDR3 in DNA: TGTGCCAGCAGCTTGGGACGTAGCGGGTTCTCCCAAGAGACCCAGTACTTC.

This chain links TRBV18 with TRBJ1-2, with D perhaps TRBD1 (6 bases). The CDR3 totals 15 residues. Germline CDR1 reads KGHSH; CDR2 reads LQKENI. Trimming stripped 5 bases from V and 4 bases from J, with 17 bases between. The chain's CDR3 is CASSTGTYGSYGYTF. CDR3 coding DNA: TGTGCCAGCTCAACGGGGACATACGGTTCCTATGGCTACACCTTC.

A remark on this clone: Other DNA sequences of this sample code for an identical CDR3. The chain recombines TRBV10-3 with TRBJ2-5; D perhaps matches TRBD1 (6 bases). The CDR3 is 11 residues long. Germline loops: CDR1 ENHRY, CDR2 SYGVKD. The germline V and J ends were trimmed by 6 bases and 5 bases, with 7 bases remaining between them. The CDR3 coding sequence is TGTGCCATCAGCCAGGGGGAGACCCAGTACTTC. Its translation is CAISQGETQYF.

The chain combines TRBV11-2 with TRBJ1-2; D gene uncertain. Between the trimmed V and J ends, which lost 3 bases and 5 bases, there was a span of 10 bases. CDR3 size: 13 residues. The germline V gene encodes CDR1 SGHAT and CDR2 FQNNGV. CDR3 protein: CASSLNGLYGYTF. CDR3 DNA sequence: TGTGCCAGCAGCTTGAACGGGTTGTATGGCTACACCTTC.

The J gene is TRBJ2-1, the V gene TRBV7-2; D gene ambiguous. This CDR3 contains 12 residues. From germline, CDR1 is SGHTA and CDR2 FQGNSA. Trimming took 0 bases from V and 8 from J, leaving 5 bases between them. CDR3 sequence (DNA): TGTGCCAGCAGCTTAGCGAACGATGAGCAGTTCTTC. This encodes CASSLANDEQFF.

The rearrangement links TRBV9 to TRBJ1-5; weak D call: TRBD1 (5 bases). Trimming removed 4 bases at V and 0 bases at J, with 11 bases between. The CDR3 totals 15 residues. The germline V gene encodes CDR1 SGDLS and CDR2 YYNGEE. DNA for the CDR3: TGTGCCAGCAGCCCCGAAGGGGCTAGCAATCAGCCCCAGCATTTT. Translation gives CASSPEGASNQPQHF.

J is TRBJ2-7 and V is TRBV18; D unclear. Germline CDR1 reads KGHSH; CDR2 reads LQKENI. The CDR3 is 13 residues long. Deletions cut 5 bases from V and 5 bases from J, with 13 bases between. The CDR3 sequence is CASSGNLGNEQYF. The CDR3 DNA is TGTGCCAGCTCAGGGAACCTCGGTAACGAGCAGTACTTC.

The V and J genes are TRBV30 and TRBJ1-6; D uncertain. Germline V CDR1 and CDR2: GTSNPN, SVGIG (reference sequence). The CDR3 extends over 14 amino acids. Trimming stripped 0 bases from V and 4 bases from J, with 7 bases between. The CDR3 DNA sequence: TGTGCCTGGAGTGTAACGCAGTATAATTCACCCCTCCACTTT. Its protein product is CAWSVTQYNSPLHF.

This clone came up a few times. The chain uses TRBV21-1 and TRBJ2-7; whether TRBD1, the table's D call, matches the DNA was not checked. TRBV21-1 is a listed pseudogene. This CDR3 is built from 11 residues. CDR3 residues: CASSNQYEQYF. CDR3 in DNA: TGTGCCAGCAGCAATCAGTACGAGCAGTACTTC.